The next 26 T cell receptor beta chains were all read from a single sample in a study of blood T cell repertoires in COVID-19. Repertoires were generated with immunoSEQ multiplex PCR, while TCRdb's copy carries only in-frame clones and drops some. The sample shows around 95,000 clones, about nine tenths of them seen only once. The source material was peripheral blood. Receptor source: a man in his fifties or sixties with acute or convalescent COVID-19.

This rearrangement joins TRBV5-4 to TRBJ2-7, with TRBD1 as a possible D gene (5 bases). This CDR3 comprises 14 residues. Germline loops: CDR1 SGHNT, CDR2 YYREEE (reference sequence). The V end was cut by 4 bases, the J end by 6 bases, with 17 bases between. The CDR3 sequence: CASSRGPLEGEQYF. In DNA, the CDR3 is TGTGCCAGCAGCAGGGGCCCGTTAGAAGGCGAGCAGTACTTC.

This clone showed up just a few times. At one of its ends the junction is not consistent with the germline gene, which may arise from a read error. The gene calls are TRBV6-2 or TRBV6-3 and TRBJ2-7, with 10 positions matching TRBD1. This CDR3 has 17 amino acids. In germline, CDR1 is MNHEY, CDR2 SVGEGT. The chain's CDR3 is CASTYRDRGRTTYEQYF. The DNA of the CDR3 is TGTGCCAGCACTTACCGGGACAGGGGACGAACTACCTACGAGCAGTACTTC.

The chain couples TRBV20-1 to TRBJ2-3; 12 nucleotides align to TRBD2. The V gene's germline CDR1 is DFQATT and CDR2 SNEGSKA (reference sequence). The V gene end was trimmed by 3 bases and the J gene end by 4 bases; junction bases not matched to a gene: 14. CDR3 length equals 18 residues. The chain's CDR3 is CSASSRRLAGVYADTQYF. CDR3 nucleotides: TGCAGTGCTAGTAGCCGCCGACTAGCGGGAGTTTACGCAGATACGCAGTATTTT.

The chain uses TRBV19 and TRBJ2-7, with 7 bases matching TRBD1. V trimming: 6 bases; J trimming: 2 bases; junction bases outside the gene matches: 7. This CDR3 spans 14 amino acids. Per germline, CDR1 LNHDA and CDR2 SQIVND (reference sequence). CDR3 sequence (DNA): TGTGCCAGTAGATACCGGGACAGAACCTACGAGCAGTACTTC. Translation: CASRYRDRTYEQYF. Complete variable domain (other parts from reference TRBV19 and TRBJ2-7): DGGITQSPKYLFRKEGQNVTLSCEQNLNHDAMYWYRQDPGQGLRLIYYSQIVNDFQKGDIAEGYSVSREKKESFPLTVTSAQKNPTAFYLCASRYRDRTYEQYFGPGTRLTVT.

The V call is TRBV18, the J call TRBJ2-7; 11 bases are shared with TRBD2. This CDR3 has 16 amino acids. CDR1 is KGHSH, CDR2 LQKENI, per germline. Losses at the gene ends were 6 bases for V and 9 bases for J; bases not matched to a gene: 16. CDR3 in DNA: TGTGCCAGCTCTCCCGGCGGGACTAGCGGAAGACCAGCGCAGTACTTC. Translation: CASSPGGTSGRPAQYF.

This clone was picked up one time. The chain recombines TRBV21-1 with TRBJ2-3; the listed D gene, TRBD2, was not tested against the DNA. TRBV21-1 is a recognized pseudogene. The CDR3 is 18 amino acids. The CDR3 bases are TGTGCCAGCAGCAAAGGGTCGGGGACTAGCGGGAGTGCAGATACGCAGTATTTT. Its translation: CASSKGSGTSGSADTQYF.

This clone showed up just once. This rearrangement joins TRBV7-2 to TRBJ1-6; TRBD1 matches 7 bases. The V gene's germline CDR1 is SGHTA and CDR2 FQGNSA. The CDR3 runs to 13 residues. V lost 3 bases and J lost 12; bases outside the gene matches: 5. The CDR3 sequence: CASSFGTAEPLHF. The CDR3 DNA follows: TGTGCCAGCAGCTTCGGGACAGCGGAACCCCTCCACTTT.

J is TRBJ2-1 and V is TRBV21-1; no DNA check was done on the table's D call, TRBD2. TRBV21-1 is marked as a pseudogene. The CDR3 length is 20 residues. Here the CDR3 reads CASSPSEEKTSGSWYNEQFF. The CDR3 coding sequence is TGTGCCAGCAGCCCCTCCGAGGAGAAGACTAGCGGGAGTTGGTACAATGAGCAGTTCTTC.

The rearrangement links TRBV21-1 to TRBJ2-2; the table assigns TRBD2, which was not confirmed against the DNA. TRBV21-1 is recorded as a pseudogene. The CDR3 spans 17 residues. The CDR3 coding sequence is TGTGCCAGCAGCAACGATAGCGGGAGCGAGAGCACCGGGGAGCTGTTTTTT. Its protein is CASSNDSGSESTGELFF.

V gene TRBV9 combines with J gene TRBJ1-3; D possibly corresponds to TRBD1 (6 bases). Trimming stripped 3 bases from V and 0 bases from J, with 16 bases between. Looked up from germline, CDR1 is SGDLS and CDR2 is YYNGEE. This CDR3 region has 17 residues. For the CDR3, the DNA is TGTGCCAGCAGCGCGCACAGGGAGACGGGCTCTGGAAACACCATATATTTT. It encodes CASSAHRETGSGNTIYF.

CDR3 protein: CASSPWTGVAGNEQFF. The CDR3 nucleotides read TGTGCCAGCAGCCCATGGACAGGGGTTGCGGGGAATGAGCAGTTCTTC. V gene TRBV5-5 combines with J gene TRBJ2-1, with TRBD1 matching 9 bases. In germline, CDR1 is SGHKS, CDR2 YYEKEE (reference sequence). The CDR3 covers 16 residues. Losses at the gene ends were 4 bases for V and 7 bases for J; bases not matched to a gene: 12.

V is TRBV10-2 and J is TRBJ2-1; 7 bases match TRBD1. The V segment lost 6 bases and the J segment 2 bases; nucleotides outside the gene matches: 7. Germline V lookup: CDR1 WSHSY, CDR2 SAAADI. The CDR3 is 15 residues long. The CDR3 sequence: CASRPEGQPYNEQFF. The CDR3, as DNA: TGCGCCAGCAGACCTGAGGGACAGCCCTACAATGAGCAGTTCTTC.

The chain uses TRBV4-3 and TRBJ2-7, with TRBD1 as a possible D gene (5 bases). V was shortened by 0 bases and J by 0 bases, with 12 bases between the two germline ends. The length of the CDR3 is 16 residues. CDR1 is LGHNA and CDR2 is YSLEER in the germline V gene. CDR3 DNA sequence: TGCGCCAGCAGCCAAGACTGGGGCAGGAGCTCCTACGAGCAGTACTTC. Its protein is CASSQDWGRSSYEQYF.

The genes are TRBV27 and TRBJ2-7; 10 bases map to TRBD2. The germline gives CDR1 MNHEY, CDR2 SMNVEV (reference sequence). The CDR3 extends over 14 amino acids. J lost 9 bases, V lost 8 bases, and 13 bases had no gene match. The CDR3 region is CASSMASGGAPQYF. DNA for the CDR3: TGTGCCAGCTCCATGGCTAGCGGGGGTGCGCCGCAGTACTTC.

The CDR3 region is CASSLIGVRGNEQFF. In nucleotides, the CDR3 is TGTGCCAGCAGTTTAATAGGGGTAAGGGGCAATGAGCAGTTCTTC. This chain uses TRBV27 with TRBJ2-1; perhaps TRBD1 as D (5 bases). The CDR3 is 15 amino acids. CDR1 is MNHEY, CDR2 SMNVEV, per germline (reference sequence). Trimming stripped 2 bases from V and 6 bases from J, with 14 bases between.

The V and J genes are TRBV11-2 and TRBJ2-1, with 11 nucleotides matching TRBD2. CDR1 SGHAT and CDR2 FQNNGV come from the germline V gene. Trimming cost V 3 bases and J 4 bases; bases outside gene matches: 2. The CDR3 covers 15 residues. CDR3 coding DNA: TGTGCCAGCAGCTTGGGACTAGCGGAGTACAATGAGCAGTTCTTC. It is translated as CASSLGLAEYNEQFF.

The chain has TRBV6-5 and TRBJ2-7, with D possibly TRBD1 on 5 matching bases. Trimming left V 0 bases short and J 2 bases short, with 8 bases between. Per germline, CDR1 MNHEY and CDR2 SVGAGI. The CDR3 covers 14 residues. CDR3 region: CASSYSQGTYEQYF. CDR3 bases: TGTGCCAGCAGTTACTCGCAGGGAACCTACGAGCAGTACTTC.

The chain recombines TRBV27 with TRBJ1-1; 7 nucleotides line up with TRBD1. CDR1 and CDR2 (germline): MNHEY, SMNVEV (reference sequence). The V segment lost 1 base and the J segment 7 bases; nucleotides outside the gene matches: 6. The length of the CDR3 is 14 residues. The CDR3 region has the DNA TGTGCCAGCAGTTTATACCCCAGGGGGATTGAAGCTTTCTTT. Amino acid sequence: CASSLYPRGIEAFF.

This clone was observed a few times. J is TRBJ2-7 and V is TRBV6-2 or TRBV6-3; TRBD2 matches at 11 bases. V was clipped by 6 bases and J by 4 bases; unmatched bases: 8. Per germline, CDR1 MNHEY and CDR2 SVGEGT. This CDR3 has 15 residues. Here the CDR3 reads CASSYGLAGGYEQYF. The CDR3 nucleotides read TGTGCCAGCAGCTATGGCCTAGCGGGAGGTTACGAGCAGTACTTC.

This chain joins TRBV5-1 and TRBJ2-2; TRBD2 matches at 12 bases. Germline trimming cut 6 bases from V and 6 bases from J; bases unmatched to any gene: 12. The CDR3 extends over 17 amino acids. Germline CDR1 reads SGHRS; CDR2 reads YFSETQ. CDR3 amino acids: CASTDITLAGGSGELFF. The DNA of the CDR3 is TGCGCCAGCACCGACATTACTCTAGCGGGAGGGTCCGGGGAGCTGTTTTTT.

J is TRBJ1-6 and V is TRBV5-1, with 8 bases matching TRBD1. Germline V gene sequence: CDR1 SGHRS, CDR2 YFSETQ. This CDR3 has 16 amino acids. After removal of 5 bases from V and 1 base from J, the junction contained 5 bases not matched to a gene. Here the CDR3 reads CASSDTGGSYNSPLHF. DNA for the CDR3: TGCGCCAGCAGTGACACAGGGGGATCCTATAATTCACCCCTCCACTTT.

The chain is built from TRBV14 and TRBJ2-3; TRBD1 matches 7 bases. CDR3 length: 15 amino acids. V lost 0 bases and J lost 5; bases outside the gene matches: 5. Germline V gene data show CDR1 as SGHDN and CDR2 as FVKESK. CDR3 bases: TGTGCCAGCAGCCAAGACTTCAGGGGGATAGATACGCAGTATTTT. This translates into CASSQDFRGIDTQYF.

This clone was observed once. This chain connects TRBV12-5 to TRBJ1-2; 9 bases are shared with TRBD1. This CDR3 is built from 14 residues. The germline gives CDR1 LGHNT, CDR2 FRNRAP. The V and J ends lost 7 bases and 5 bases, in that order; junction bases with no gene match: 8. In DNA, the CDR3 is TGTGCTAGTGATATTCCGGGACAGGGATATGGCTACACCTTC. Protein: CASDIPGQGYGYTF.

V and J are TRBV9 and TRBJ1-1, with TRBD1 matching over 9 bases. The germline V gene has CDR1 SGDLS and CDR2 YYNGEE. Trimming at V came to 0 bases and at J to 4 bases, leaving 7 bases not matched to a gene. This CDR3 comprises 16 residues. The CDR3 sequence: CASSVAGTGKVTEAFF. The DNA for the CDR3 is TGTGCCAGCAGCGTAGCTGGGACAGGGAAGGTCACTGAAGCTTTCTTT.

The rearrangement links TRBV19 to TRBJ2-7; TRBD1 aligns across 8 bases. The V gene's germline CDR1 is LNHDA and CDR2 SQIVND (reference sequence). The length of the CDR3 is 15 residues. Losses at the gene ends were 9 bases for V and 5 bases for J; bases not matched to a gene: 15. CDR3 nucleotide sequence: TGTGCCAGCAATGCCCGAGACAGGGGCTTGGACGAGCAGTACTTC. It is translated as CASNARDRGLDEQYF.

In this sample, this clone turned up once. This chain connects TRBV19 to TRBJ2-3; D is unresolved. This CDR3 has 13 residues. CDR1 LNHDA and CDR2 SQIVND come from the germline V gene (reference sequence). V shed 9 bases and J shed 4 bases, with 14 bases lying between them. CDR3 nucleotides: TGTGCCAGCATGGGCCGGCCCGCAGATACGCAGTATTTT. Amino acid sequence: CASMGRPADTQYF.